The 2 T cell receptor beta chains below were found in one sample sequenced in a study of blood T cells in healthy people across ages. Primed by a sample-barcoded 5' primer and a J-beta primer mix, a second PCR proceeded for about 6 to 11 cycles. TCRdb itself ran the 5' RACE reads through MiXCR, one entry per CDR3 protein. The table includes 1 million or so distinct CDR3 sequences, less than 25% detected once. These records were also assigned to another study, of T cells of mothers and their children.

Sequencing was carried out using blood. The receptors were sampled from a girl under 10 years old in good health.

V gene TRBV27 combines with J gene TRBJ2-7, with a weak D call TRBD1 (6 bases). V was pared by 6 bases and J by 12 bases, with 15 bases between. The CDR3 covers 11 residues. Germline V lookup: CDR1 MNHEY, CDR2 SMNVEV (reference sequence). Written as DNA, the CDR3 is TGTGCCAGCAGAACAACAGGGCACGCGTACTTC. Translating it yields CASRTTGHAYF.

The rearrangement joins TRBV7-2 to TRBJ1-2; D remains unclear. The V end was cut by 4 bases, the J end by 6 bases, with 12 bases between. The CDR3 spans 13 residues. CDR1 SGHTA and CDR2 FQGNSA come from the germline V gene. The CDR3 here is CASSSSREDGYTF. The CDR3 DNA is TGTGCCAGCAGCTCTAGTCGGGAGGATGGCTACACCTTC.